The 32 T cell receptor beta chains given below trace back to one sample, sequenced in a study of neurological immune-mediated disorders. TCRdb used MiXCR to reprocess the 5' RACE reads, holding one entry per CDR3 protein. The table has tens of thousands of distinct CDR3 sequences, 10% seen once. Sequenced: PBMCs. Receptors originate from a man aged 40-49 years in good health.

At least ten counts were recorded for this clonotype. Relative to the germline gene, one junction end is altered; a read error may explain this. The chain recombines TRBV15 with TRBJ1-2, with 8 bases matching TRBD1. The CDR3 length is 15 residues. Germline CDR1 and CDR2: LNHNV and YYDKDF (reference sequence). The CDR3 nucleotides read TGTGCCACCAGCGGAGAGGACAGGGTGGACTATGGCTACACCTTC. Translating it yields CATSGEDRVDYGYTF.

This clonotype has ten or more counts. J is TRBJ2-2 and V is TRBV24-1, with 12 bases fitting TRBD2. The germline V gene has CDR1 KGHDR and CDR2 SFDVKD. Trimming at V came to 6 bases and at J to 5 bases, leaving 6 bases not matched to a gene. CDR3 length equals 16 residues. The CDR3 loop is CATSTTSGRSTGELFF. DNA of the CDR3: TGTGCCACCAGTACGACTAGCGGGAGATCAACCGGGGAGCTGTTTTTT.

This clonotype was seen many times. The rearrangement uses TRBV7-2 and TRBJ2-3, with 10 bases matching TRBD2. Trimming cost V 4 bases and J 0 bases; bases outside gene matches: 1. The CDR3 is made up of 15 amino acids. Germline CDR1 is SGHTA and CDR2 is FQGNSA. The CDR3 DNA reads as TGTGCCAGCAGCTCTAGCGGGGGTAGCACAGATACGCAGTATTTT. As protein: CASSSSGGSTDTQYF.

This clonotype was recorded at least ten times. This chain joins TRBV12-3 or TRBV12-4 and TRBJ2-1; the D gene is possibly TRBD1 (6 bases). The ends were cut back, 6 bases at V and 8 bases at J, with 11 bases in the middle. CDR3 size: 12 residues. The CDR3 region has the DNA TGTGCCAGCAGGCTTGAGGGGGATGAGCAGTTCTTC. The encoded protein is CASRLEGDEQFF.

This clonotype was counted many times. The chain couples TRBV2 to TRBJ2-2, with D perhaps matching TRBD1 or TRBD2 (5 bases each). The CDR3 spans 14 residues. Germline V gives CDR1 SNHLY, CDR2 FYNNEI. The V end was cut by 6 bases, the J end by 4 bases, with 12 bases between. In DNA, the CDR3 is TGTGCCAGCAGGGGTCTGAGGGGCACCGGGGAGCTGTTTTTT. It is translated as CASRGLRGTGELFF. The entire variable domain, with the rest obtained from reference TRBV2 and TRBJ2-2, is as follows: EPEVTQTPSHQVTQMGQEVILRCVPISNHLYFYWYRQILGQKVEFLVSFYNNEISEKSEIFDDQFSVERPDGSNFTLKIRSTKLEDSAMYFCASRGLRGTGELFFGEGSRLTVL.

This clonotype was seen repeatedly, ten times or more. V gene TRBV7-9 combines with J gene TRBJ2-1; no definite D call. Germline CDR1 reads SEHNR; CDR2 reads FQNEAQ (reference sequence). V shed 2 bases and J shed 5 bases, with 4 bases lying between them. This CDR3 contains 12 residues. CDR3 protein: CASSLFHNEQFF. CDR3 DNA sequence: TGTGCCAGCAGCTTATTTCACAATGAGCAGTTCTTC.

This clonotype was counted a few times. CDR3: CASSLSYANTGELFF. In DNA, the CDR3 is TGTGCCAGCAGCTTAAGCTATGCGAACACCGGGGAGCTGTTTTTT. This chain joins TRBV7-2 and TRBJ2-2; D is unclear. CDR3 length equals 15 residues. CDR1 SGHTA and CDR2 FQGNSA come from the germline V gene. Deletions cut 2 bases from V and 0 bases from J, with 7 bases between.

The V gene is TRBV7-6, the J gene TRBJ2-1, with a possible D match to TRBD1 (6 bases). The CDR3 is made up of 13 amino acids. Germline V lookup: CDR1 SGHVS, CDR2 FNYEAQ. V was trimmed by 5 bases and J by 9 bases, leaving 14 bases between them. CDR3 in amino acids: CASSLRTDGEQFF. The CDR3, as DNA: TGTGCCAGCAGCCTAAGGACAGATGGTGAGCAGTTCTTC.

The rearrangement joins TRBV27 to TRBJ2-1, with 9 bases that match TRBD2. J lost 4 bases, V lost 8 bases, and 15 bases had no gene match. Germline V gives CDR1 MNHEY, CDR2 SMNVEV (reference sequence). The CDR3 contains 17 residues. This chain's CDR3 is CASGSAWTSEPYNEQFF. The DNA for the CDR3 is TGTGCCAGCGGGTCGGCCTGGACTAGCGAGCCGTACAATGAGCAGTTCTTC.

This clonotype was seen repeatedly, ten times or more. The CDR3 DNA is TGTGCCACCAGTGACCCGACAGGGGTAGGCGAGACCCAGTACTTC. This encodes CATSDPTGVGETQYF. The rearrangement uses TRBV24-1 and TRBJ2-5; 8 bases match TRBD1. This CDR3 region has 15 residues. V lost 4 bases and J lost 5; bases outside the gene matches: 8. The germline CDR1 and CDR2 sequences are KGHDR and SFDVKD.

This clonotype was counted ten times or more. CDR3 nucleotide sequence: TGTGCCAGCGGAGGGTGGGGCCCCACAGATACGCAGTATTTT. Protein sequence: CASGGWGPTDTQYF. The rearrangement joins TRBV2 to TRBJ2-3; D is possibly TRBD2 (6 bases). Trimming cost V 8 bases and J 2 bases, with 14 bases left between them. From germline, CDR1 is SNHLY and CDR2 FYNNEI. The CDR3 extends over 14 amino acids.

The V and J genes are TRBV14 and TRBJ2-2, with TRBD2 matching over 13 bases. The CDR3 has 17 amino acids. Trimming took 5 bases from V and 7 from J; bases not matched to a gene: 10. The germline V gene encodes CDR1 SGHDN and CDR2 FVKESK. The CDR3 DNA is TGTGCCAGCAGCAGGACTAGCGGGAGTCGTTCGATCGGGGAGCTGTTTTTT. Residues: CASSRTSGSRSIGELFF.

This clonotype has ten or more counts. The chain joins TRBV12-3 or TRBV12-4 to TRBJ2-3; 12 nucleotides align to TRBD2. There are 15 residues in the CDR3. V lost 5 bases, J lost 7 bases, and 7 bases stayed unmatched. CDR3 sequence reads: CASSPLAGGFNTQYF. Here the CDR3 DNA reads TGTGCCAGCAGTCCCCTAGCGGGGGGGTTCAATACGCAGTATTTT.

This clonotype was seen at least ten times. The V gene is TRBV20-1, the J gene TRBJ2-2, with a weak D call TRBD1 (6 bases). The V gene's germline CDR1 is DFQATT and CDR2 SNEGSKA (reference sequence). This CDR3 is 14 amino acids long. Trimming took off 5 bases at V and 1 base at J, with 11 bases between the two ends. CDR3 sequence reads: CSAVTGLNTGELFF. Written as DNA, the CDR3 is TGCAGTGCTGTTACAGGGTTGAACACCGGGGAGCTGTTTTTT.

This clonotype was picked up many times. The chain employs TRBV2 and TRBJ1-1; D remains ambiguous. The CDR3 totals 13 residues. With 2 bases removed from V and 7 bases from J, the gap between germline ends came to 11 bases. Looked up from germline, CDR1 is SNHLY and CDR2 is FYNNEI. CDR3 DNA sequence: TGTGCCAGCAGTGAATTAAACCACGGTGAAGCTTTCTTT. This sequence encodes CASSELNHGEAFF.

This clonotype was recorded many times. The gene calls are TRBV14 and TRBJ1-1; D not resolved. Trimming removed 4 bases at V and 2 bases at J, with 8 bases between. In germline, CDR1 is SGHDN, CDR2 FVKESK. The CDR3 covers 13 residues. DNA for the CDR3: TGTGCCAGCAGCCGTTACAGAAACACTGAAGCTTTCTTT. Its protein is CASSRYRNTEAFF. Combining the CDR3 with reference TRBV14 and TRBJ1-1 gives the whole variable domain EAGVTQFPSHSVIEKGQTVTLRCDPISGHDNLYWYRRVMGKEIKFLLHFVKESKQDESGMPNNRFLAERTGGTYSTLKVQPAELEDSGVYFCASSRYRNTEAFFGQGTRLTVV.

This clonotype was observed many times. The chain uses TRBV12-3 or TRBV12-4 and TRBJ1-1; 9 bases are a match to TRBD1. This CDR3 has 15 residues. Trimming removed 4 bases from V and 11 bases from J; junction bases left unmatched: 14. The CDR3 here is CASSWSHRGPPGAFF. The CDR3, as DNA: TGTGCCAGCAGTTGGTCGCACAGGGGGCCTCCCGGGGCTTTCTTT.

This clonotype was observed a few times. V usage is TRBV6-5 and J usage is TRBJ1-4; D remains unclear. Germline V gene sequence: CDR1 MNHEY, CDR2 SVGAGI. V gave up 2 bases and J gave up 8 bases, with 24 bases separating them. The CDR3 runs 18 residues. Written as DNA, the CDR3 is TGTGCCAGCAGTTACGCTCGGTCGGGAGGACTCGTTCTCGAAAAACTGTTTTTT. Its translation is CASSYARSGGLVLEKLFF.

This sequence joins TRBV7-9 and TRBJ2-3, with D perhaps matching TRBD2 (6 bases). CDR1 is SEHNR, CDR2 FQNEAQ, per germline (reference sequence). The V gene lost 5 bases and the J gene lost 1 base, with 31 bases spanning the gap. This CDR3 region has 21 residues. DNA for the CDR3: TGTGCCAGCAGCCTCGCCCGGGACCAAATTAGCGGAGGGCCCCGCACAGATACGCAGTATTTT. It specifies CASSLARDQISGGPRTDTQYF.

In its sample, this clonotype was seen many times. The V gene is TRBV5-1, the J gene TRBJ2-1, with 12 bases aligning to TRBD2. There are 19 residues in the CDR3. V was pared by 3 bases and J by 0 bases, with 10 bases of the junction left unmatched. Germline CDR1 and CDR2: SGHRS and YFSETQ. CDR3 sequence reads: CASSWGLAGRRSSYNEQFF. The CDR3 region has the DNA TGCGCCAGCAGCTGGGGACTAGCGGGTAGACGGAGCTCCTACAATGAGCAGTTCTTC. Drawing the rest from reference TRBV5-1 and TRBJ2-1, the complete variable domain is KAGVTQTPRYLIKTRGQQVTLSCSPISGHRSVSWYQQTPGQGLQFLFEYFSETQRNKGNFPGRFSGRQFSNSRSEMNVSTLELGDSALYLCASSWGLAGRRSSYNEQFFGPGTRLTVL.

The table lists this clonotype with a few counts. The chain carries TRBV30 and TRBJ1-5, with 10 bases fitting TRBD1. The CDR3 runs 15 residues. The germline CDR1 and CDR2 sequences are GTSNPN and SVGIG (reference sequence). Trimming cost V 0 bases and J 3 bases; bases outside gene matches: 2. CDR3 protein: CAWSVGTGDNQPQHF. The CDR3 DNA reads TGTGCCTGGAGTGTCGGGACAGGGGACAATCAGCCCCAGCATTTT.

The chain carries TRBV5-1 and TRBJ2-3; D is possibly TRBD2 (7 bases). The length of the CDR3 is 14 residues. The V end lost 6 bases, the J end lost 4 bases, and 15 bases lay between the germline ends. CDR1 is SGHRS, CDR2 YFSETQ, per germline. CDR3 residues: CASTKGGQADTQYF. The CDR3 bases are TGCGCCAGCACCAAGGGGGGGCAAGCAGATACGCAGTATTTT.

This clonotype occurred many times. The chain is built from TRBV5-5 and TRBJ1-1; D is uncertain. Per germline, CDR1 SGHKS and CDR2 YYEKEE (reference sequence). The CDR3 is made up of 14 amino acids. Trimming stripped 4 bases from V and 4 bases from J, with 14 bases between. The DNA of the CDR3 is TGTGCCAGCAGCCTCCGTCCGGGTAGCACTGAAGCTTTCTTT. It specifies CASSLRPGSTEAFF.

This clonotype was counted at least ten times. The chain has TRBV29-1 and TRBJ1-2; D is unresolved. CDR1 is SQVTM and CDR2 is ANQGSEA in the germline V gene. The V end lost 5 bases, the J end lost 4 bases, and 8 bases lay between the germline ends. The CDR3 consists of 11 residues. As DNA, the CDR3 is TGCAGCGTTTTAGGGAGCTATGGCTACACCTTC. Amino acids: CSVLGSYGYTF.

This clonotype was seen ten or more times. Germline is not matched at one junction end, which may reflect a read error. V usage is TRBV6-6 and J usage is TRBJ2-1; D perhaps matches TRBD2 (6 bases). Germline CDR1 and CDR2: MNHNY and SVGAGI (reference sequence). The CDR3 totals 11 residues. The CDR3 DNA is TGCGAGGGACTCTTCTACAATGAGCAGTTCTTC. Translating gives CEGLFYNEQFF.

This clonotype was counted many times. The V and J genes are TRBV5-1 and TRBJ2-1; TRBD1 aligns across 9 bases. V lost 2 bases, J lost 4 bases, and 10 bases stayed unmatched. This CDR3 region has 17 residues. The germline V gene encodes CDR1 SGHRS and CDR2 YFSETQ. This CDR3 is CASSLVSPGQGYNEQFF. The CDR3 nucleotides read TGCGCCAGCAGCTTAGTGTCCCCGGGACAGGGATACAATGAGCAGTTCTTC.

The chain has TRBV6-5 and TRBJ2-3, with D perhaps matching TRBD2 (6 bases). V was shortened by 10 bases and J by 1 base, with 15 bases between the two germline ends. Germline CDR1 reads MNHEY; CDR2 reads SVGAGI. The CDR3 covers 14 residues. As DNA, the CDR3 is TGTGCCACCTCGGGGGATCAAGGCACAGATACGCAGTATTTT. Its translation: CATSGDQGTDTQYF.

This clonotype was counted ten times or more. This chain uses TRBV12-3 or TRBV12-4 with TRBJ2-5, with D perhaps matching TRBD1 (6 bases). This CDR3 is 17 amino acids long. V dropped 2 bases and J dropped 0 bases, with 16 bases sitting between them. Here the CDR3 DNA reads TGTGCCAGCAGTTTAAGCCCTTTACAGGGTTACCAAGAGACCCAGTACTTC. The encoded protein is CASSLSPLQGYQETQYF.

This clonotype appeared a few times. V and J are TRBV5-1 and TRBJ2-1; no reliable D call. CDR3 size: 18 residues. Trimming stripped 4 bases from V and 0 bases from J, with 20 bases between. Germline assignment: CDR1 SGHRS and CDR2 YFSETQ. CDR3 amino acids: CASSATETPVYSYNEQFF. CDR3 in DNA: TGCGCCAGCAGCGCAACAGAGACCCCAGTCTACTCCTACAATGAGCAGTTCTTC. Complete variable domain (other parts from reference TRBV5-1 and TRBJ2-1): KAGVTQTPRYLIKTRGQQVTLSCSPISGHRSVSWYQQTPGQGLQFLFEYFSETQRNKGNFPGRFSGRQFSNSRSEMNVSTLELGDSALYLCASSATETPVYSYNEQFFGPGTRLTVL.

The rearrangement joins TRBV7-9 to TRBJ1-5, with 9 bases identical to TRBD1. The length of the CDR3 is 17 residues. Germline-derived CDR1 and CDR2 are SEHNR and FQNEAQ (reference sequence). Trimming at V came to 0 bases and at J to 4 bases, leaving 7 bases not matched to a gene. CDR3 protein: CASSLAGGQGFNQPQHF. The CDR3 DNA reads as TGTGCCAGCAGCTTAGCGGGGGGACAGGGTTTTAATCAGCCCCAGCATTTT. Based on the CDR3 plus reference TRBV7-9 and TRBJ1-5, the full variable domain is DTGVSQNPRHKITKRGQNVTFRCDPISEHNRLYWYRQTLGQGPEFLTYFQNEAQLEKSRLLSDRFSAERPKGSFSTLEIQRTEQGDSAMYLCASSLAGGQGFNQPQHFGDGTRLSIL.

The chain employs TRBV7-9 and TRBJ2-7; D is undetermined. V dropped 0 bases and J dropped 5 bases, with 14 bases sitting between them. This CDR3 spans 15 amino acids. Looked up from germline, CDR1 is SEHNR and CDR2 is FQNEAQ (reference sequence). The CDR3 spells CASSLATESADEQYF. For the CDR3, the DNA is TGTGCCAGCAGCTTAGCGACGGAAAGCGCCGACGAGCAGTACTTC.

The chain has TRBV29-1 and TRBJ2-7; 9 positions agree with TRBD1. Germline V CDR1 and CDR2: SQVTM, ANQGSEA. This CDR3 is 12 amino acids long. V gave up 7 bases and J gave up 3 bases; unmatched junction bases: 4. The CDR3 protein is CSGGTGYYEQYF. CDR3 sequence (DNA): TGCAGCGGGGGGACAGGGTACTACGAGCAGTACTTC.